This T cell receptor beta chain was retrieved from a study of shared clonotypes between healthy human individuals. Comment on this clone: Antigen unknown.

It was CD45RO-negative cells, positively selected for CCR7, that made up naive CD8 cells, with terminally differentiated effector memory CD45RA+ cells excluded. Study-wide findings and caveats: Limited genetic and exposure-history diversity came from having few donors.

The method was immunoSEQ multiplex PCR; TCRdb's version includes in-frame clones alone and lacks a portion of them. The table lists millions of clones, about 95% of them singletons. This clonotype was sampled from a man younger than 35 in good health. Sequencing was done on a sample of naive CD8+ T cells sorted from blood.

The CDR3 DNA follows: TGTGCCAGCAGCTTAACCGGACTAGCGGGGGATTCGCAGTACTTC. It translates to CASSLTGLAGDSQYF. The chain joins TRBV7-3 to TRBJ2-7, with TRBD2 matching 13 bases. The CDR3 consists of 15 residues. V was clipped by 0 bases and J by 9 bases; unmatched bases: 5. Germline V gene data show CDR1 as SGHTA and CDR2 as FQGTGA.